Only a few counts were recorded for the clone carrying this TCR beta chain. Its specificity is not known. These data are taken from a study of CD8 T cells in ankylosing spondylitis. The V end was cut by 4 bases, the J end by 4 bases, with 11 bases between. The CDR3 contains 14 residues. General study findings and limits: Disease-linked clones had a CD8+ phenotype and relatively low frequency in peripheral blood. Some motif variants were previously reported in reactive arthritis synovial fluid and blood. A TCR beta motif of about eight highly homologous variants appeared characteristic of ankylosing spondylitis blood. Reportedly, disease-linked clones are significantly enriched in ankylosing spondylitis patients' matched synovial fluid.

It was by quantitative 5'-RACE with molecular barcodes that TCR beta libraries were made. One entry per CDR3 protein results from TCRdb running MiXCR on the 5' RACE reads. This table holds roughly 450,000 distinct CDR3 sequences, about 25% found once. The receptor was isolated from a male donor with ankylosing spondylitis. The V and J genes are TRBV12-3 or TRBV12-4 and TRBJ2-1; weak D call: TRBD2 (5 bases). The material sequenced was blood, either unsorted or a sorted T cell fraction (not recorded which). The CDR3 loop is CASSSGETYNEQFF. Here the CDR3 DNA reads TGTGCCAGCAGTTCTGGGGAGACATACAATGAGCAGTTCTTC.